What follows are 23 T cell receptor beta chains derived from one specimen sequenced in a study of cytomegalovirus exposure and HLA in healthy donors. The PCR ran on 60 Vbeta and 13 Jbeta primers. Using immunoSEQ multiplex PCR, the repertoire was profiled, and TCRdb retains in-frame clones only, with some absent. The table includes 95,000 to 150,000 clones, around 66% detected once. The sequencing input was PBMCs. Receptors originate from a woman in her thirties or forties in good health and CMV-seropositive.

This chain uses TRBV28 with TRBJ1-1; possible D gene TRBD1, 5 bases. V was trimmed by 3 bases and J by 0 bases, leaving 14 bases between them. CDR1 and CDR2 from the germline V gene are MDHEN and SYDVKM. CDR3 length equals 16 residues. The CDR3 sequence: CASSFGRGRMNTEAFF. The CDR3 DNA is TGTGCCAGCAGTTTCGGGCGGGGCCGCATGAACACTGAAGCTTTCTTT.

On this clone itself: At one of its ends the junction is not consistent with the germline gene, which may arise from a read error. The chain joins TRBV14 to TRBJ1-6, with D perhaps matching TRBD1 (6 bases). This CDR3 contains 13 residues. Germline V gene sequence: CDR1 SGHDN, CDR2 FVKESK. The CDR3 loop is CANSLTGQSPLHF. Here the CDR3 DNA reads TGTGCCAACAGCCTTACAGGGCAATCACCCCTCCACTTT.

This chain joins TRBV29-1 and TRBJ2-1, with 7 positions matching TRBD2. Germline-derived CDR1 and CDR2 are SQVTM and ANQGSEA. The V segment lost 0 bases and the J segment 3 bases; nucleotides outside the gene matches: 5. The CDR3 extends over 15 amino acids. CDR3 residues: CSVEDRAGDYNEQFF. The CDR3 DNA reads as TGCAGCGTTGAAGATCGGGCGGGAGACTACAATGAGCAGTTCTTC.

The rearrangement uses TRBV18 and TRBJ1-1, with D perhaps matching TRBD1 (5 bases). V lost 3 bases, J lost 1 base, and 6 bases lay in between. The CDR3 extends over 13 amino acids. Germline loops: CDR1 KGHSH, CDR2 LQKENI. The CDR3 sequence: CASSPRANTEAFF. CDR3 nucleotide sequence: TGTGCCAGCTCACCCAGGGCGAACACTGAAGCTTTCTTT.

The genes are TRBV15 and TRBJ2-1, with TRBD2 matching over 8 bases. Germline V lookup: CDR1 LNHNV, CDR2 YYDKDF (reference sequence). CDR3 size: 17 residues. J lost 3 bases, V lost 0 bases, and 7 bases had no gene match. CDR3 DNA sequence: TGTGCCACCAGCAGAGATATATTAGCGGGGAGCTACAATGAGCAGTTCTTC. Its protein product is CATSRDILAGSYNEQFF.

The chain uses TRBV5-4 and TRBJ2-1; D is possibly TRBD1 (7 bases). CDR3 length: 16 residues. Germline V gene sequence: CDR1 SGHNT, CDR2 YYREEE (reference sequence). The V gene lost 0 bases and the J gene lost 0 bases, with 10 bases spanning the gap. The DNA for the CDR3 is TGTGCCAGCAGCTTGGGGGGGGACAGCTCCTACAATGAGCAGTTCTTC. As protein: CASSLGGDSSYNEQFF.

This clone was found once. The chain is built from TRBV28 and TRBJ1-2; D not resolved. V shed 1 base and J shed 6 bases, with 6 bases lying between them. CDR3 length equals 12 residues. Germline CDR1 is MDHEN and CDR2 is SYDVKM. The CDR3 loop is CASSLFGDGYTF. CDR3 in DNA: TGTGCCAGCAGTTTATTCGGGGATGGCTACACCTTC.

The chain carries TRBV28 and TRBJ2-1, with 9 bases matching TRBD2. Germline assignment: CDR1 MDHEN and CDR2 SYDVKM. V shed 3 bases and J 2 bases; nucleotides not matched to a gene: 8. This CDR3 comprises 17 residues. CDR3 DNA sequence: TGTGCCAGCAGTTTCGGGGGCGGGAGGGCCACCTACAATGAGCAGTTCTTC. Protein product: CASSFGGGRATYNEQFF. Filled out from reference TRBV28 and TRBJ2-1, the complete variable domain reads DVKVTQSSRYLVKRTGEKVFLECVQDMDHENMFWYRQDPGLGLRLIYFSYDVKMKEKGDIPEGYSVSREKKERFSLILESASTNQTSMYLCASSFGGGRATYNEQFFGPGTRLTVL.

The gene calls are TRBV29-1 and TRBJ2-1; D may be TRBD2 (6 bases). This CDR3 has 14 amino acids. The V gene lost 6 bases and the J gene lost 2 bases, with 14 bases spanning the gap. Germline V gives CDR1 SQVTM, CDR2 ANQGSEA. The CDR3 protein is CSVRSGGTYNEQFF. Here the CDR3 DNA reads TGCAGCGTCCGTAGCGGAGGGACCTACAATGAGCAGTTCTTC.

This chain links TRBV7-6 with TRBJ2-5, with 10 bases fitting TRBD2. Per germline, CDR1 SGHVS and CDR2 FNYEAQ. The CDR3 has 16 residues. The J segment lost 2 bases and the V segment lost 4 bases, leaving 7 bases of the junction unmatched. CDR3 protein: CASSSDWTSGQETQYF. Written as DNA, the CDR3 is TGTGCCAGCAGCTCTGACTGGACTAGCGGTCAAGAGACCCAGTACTTC.

In DNA, the CDR3 is TGTGCTACAAGACAGGGGGCCTCAGGAAACACCATATATTTT. This sequence encodes CATRQGASGNTIYF. V usage is TRBV28 and J usage is TRBJ1-3, with 10 nucleotides matching TRBD1. The CDR3 covers 14 residues. Germline CDR1 and CDR2: MDHEN and SYDVKM.

V and J are TRBV9 and TRBJ1-1, with 7 positions matching TRBD1. V lost 0 bases, J lost 1 base, and 6 bases stayed unmatched. CDR3 length: 16 amino acids. Germline CDR1 reads SGDLS; CDR2 reads YYNGEE. The CDR3 DNA is TGTGCCAGCAGCGTAGGGACAGGTTTCCCGAACACTGAAGCTTTCTTT. Encoded protein: CASSVGTGFPNTEAFF.

This sequence joins TRBV27 and TRBJ2-7; no definite D call. The germline gives CDR1 MNHEY, CDR2 SMNVEV (reference sequence). The CDR3 spans 15 residues. Trimming pared 4 bases from V and 0 bases from J, leaving 13 bases between. This chain's CDR3 is CASSSNLLSSYEQYF. The CDR3 bases are TGTGCCAGCAGTTCCAATTTGCTGAGCTCCTACGAGCAGTACTTC.

This clone was detected a few times. The gene calls are TRBV6-1 and TRBJ1-1; D uncertain. Trimming removed 8 bases from V and 3 bases from J, with 13 bases in between. CDR1 MNHNS and CDR2 SASEGT come from the germline V gene. The CDR3 is made up of 13 amino acids. The CDR3 is CASGPWRDTEAFF. CDR3 DNA sequence: TGTGCCAGCGGACCCTGGAGGGACACTGAAGCTTTCTTT.

The chain links TRBV28 to TRBJ2-7; 8 nucleotides align to TRBD1. The CDR3 is 15 residues long. J was trimmed by 9 bases and V by 6 bases; bases with no gene match: 16. Germline V gene data show CDR1 as MDHEN and CDR2 as SYDVKM. CDR3 DNA: TGTGCCAGCAGCGAATCAGTTGACAGGGGCTTCGGGCAGTACTTC. It encodes CASSESVDRGFGQYF.

The chain couples TRBV18 to TRBJ1-2; a possible D gene is TRBD1 (5 bases). Germline V lookup: CDR1 KGHSH, CDR2 LQKENI. CDR3 length: 16 amino acids. V lost 2 bases, J lost 10 bases, and 23 bases lay in between. Here the CDR3 reads CASSPRGFDTHEFYTF. The CDR3 nucleotides are TGTGCCAGCTCACCAAGGGGTTTCGACACTCATGAGTTCTACACCTTC.

V and J are TRBV28 and TRBJ2-7; D unclear. The CDR3 has 11 residues. Germline lookup yields CDR1 MDHEN and CDR2 SYDVKM. Trimming pared 7 bases from V and 3 bases from J, leaving 7 bases between. CDR3 nucleotides: TGTGCCAGCAAAGGCGGCTACGAGCAGTACTTC. The encoded protein is CASKGGYEQYF.

This clone turned up a few times. This rearrangement joins TRBV6-1 to TRBJ1-5, with D possibly being TRBD1 (6 bases). The ends were cut back, 5 bases at V and 1 base at J, with 12 bases in the middle. Per germline, CDR1 MNHNS and CDR2 SASEGT. This CDR3 is 15 amino acids long. CDR3 DNA sequence: TGTGCCAGCAGTACCTATACAGGGAGCAATCAGCCCCAGCATTTT. It translates to CASSTYTGSNQPQHF.

This clone was counted a single time. V usage is TRBV5-6 and J usage is TRBJ2-5, with a weak D call TRBD2 (6 bases). The CDR3 contains 15 residues. V shed 5 bases and J shed 3 bases, with 17 bases lying between them. The germline CDR1 and CDR2 sequences are SGHDT and YYEEEE. The CDR3 sequence: CASSYEVADEETQYF. The CDR3 region has the DNA TGTGCCAGCAGTTACGAGGTAGCGGATGAAGAGACCCAGTACTTC.

The V gene is TRBV30, the J gene TRBJ1-3; D unresolved. The CDR3 is 14 amino acids. Trimming took 0 bases from V and 4 from J, leaving 10 bases between them. Germline V gene sequence: CDR1 GTSNPN, CDR2 SVGIG (reference sequence). CDR3 amino acids: CAWSVLESGNTIYF. CDR3 nucleotide sequence: TGTGCCTGGAGTGTACTAGAATCCGGAAACACCATATATTTT.

Comment on this clone: Distinct nucleotide sequences in the sample also encode this CDR3. V is TRBV10-3 and J is TRBJ1-2; TRBD1 agrees at 8 bases. Germline CDR1 reads ENHRY; CDR2 reads SYGVKD. CDR3 size: 12 residues. After removal of 6 bases from V and 5 bases from J, the junction contained 2 bases not matched to a gene. CDR3 bases: TGTGCCATCAGGACAGGGGATTATGGCTACACCTTC. Its protein product is CAIRTGDYGYTF.

The rearrangement joins TRBV29-1 to TRBJ2-7, with a possible D match to TRBD1 (6 bases). The CDR3 runs 16 residues. Trimming removed 5 bases at V and 2 bases at J, with 22 bases between. Looked up from germline, CDR1 is SQVTM and CDR2 is ANQGSEA. CDR3 in amino acids: CSVQVLGGREAYEQYF. CDR3 DNA: TGCAGCGTTCAGGTCTTAGGGGGACGTGAGGCCTACGAGCAGTACTTC.

The CDR3 spells CSARLVSQETQYF. CDR3 DNA: TGCAGCGCACGCCTAGTTTCTCAAGAGACCCAGTACTTC. The chain recombines TRBV29-1 with TRBJ2-5; no firm D call. The CDR3 is 13 residues long. Germline values: CDR1 SQVTM, CDR2 ANQGSEA. V lost 7 bases, J lost 2 bases, and 14 bases lay in between.